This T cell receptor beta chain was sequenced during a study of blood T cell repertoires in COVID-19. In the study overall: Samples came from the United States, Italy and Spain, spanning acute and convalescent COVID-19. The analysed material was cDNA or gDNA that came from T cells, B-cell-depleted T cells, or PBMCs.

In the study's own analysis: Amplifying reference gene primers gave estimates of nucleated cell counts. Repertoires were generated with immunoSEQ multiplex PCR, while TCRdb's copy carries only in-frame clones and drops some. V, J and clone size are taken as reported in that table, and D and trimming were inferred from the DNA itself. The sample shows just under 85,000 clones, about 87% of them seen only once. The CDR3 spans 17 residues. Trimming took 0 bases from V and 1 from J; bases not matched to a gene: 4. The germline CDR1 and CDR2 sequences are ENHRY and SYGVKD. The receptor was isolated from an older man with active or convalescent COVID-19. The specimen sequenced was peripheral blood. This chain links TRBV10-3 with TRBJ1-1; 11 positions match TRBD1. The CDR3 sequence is CAISESDRGRRNTEAFF. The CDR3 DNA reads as TGTGCCATCAGTGAGTCGGACAGGGGGCGCCGGAACACTGAAGCTTTCTTT.